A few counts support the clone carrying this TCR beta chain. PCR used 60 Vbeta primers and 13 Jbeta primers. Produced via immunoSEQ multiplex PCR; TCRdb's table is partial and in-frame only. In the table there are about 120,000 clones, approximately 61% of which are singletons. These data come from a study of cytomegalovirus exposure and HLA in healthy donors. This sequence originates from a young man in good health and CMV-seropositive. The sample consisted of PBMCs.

The CDR3 loop reads CASSWPGQGGQETQYF. For the CDR3, the DNA is TGTGCCAGCAGCTGGCCCGGACAGGGAGGGCAAGAGACCCAGTACTTC. The chain employs TRBV5-4 and TRBJ2-5; D possibly corresponds to TRBD1 (8 bases). Germline V gene lookup returns CDR1 SGHNT and CDR2 YYREEE (reference sequence). Trimming took 3 bases from V and 2 from J, leaving 17 bases between them. The CDR3 covers 16 residues.